This T cell receptor (beta chain) came from a study of blood T cell repertoires in COVID-19. V shed 4 bases and J 8 bases; nucleotides not matched to a gene: 14. CDR3 length: 17 amino acids. CDR1 and CDR2 from the germline V gene are SEHNR and FQNEAQ (reference sequence). This clone was detected once. The protocol was immunoSEQ multiplex PCR, while the TCRdb copy is restricted to in-frame clones and leaves out a portion. Found here are some 89,000 clones, more than 60% of them singletons; the top ten hold about 11%. The specimen sequenced was peripheral blood. J is TRBJ1-4 and V is TRBV7-9, with 9 bases identical to TRBD1. The receptor's source is a man between 65 and 85 years old with acute or convalescent COVID-19. The CDR3 loop reads CASSSGTGSGQGEKLFF. The CDR3 nucleotides are TGTGCCAGCAGCTCCGGGACAGGGTCTGGTCAGGGCGAAAAACTGTTTTTT.